This passage covers 32 T cell receptor beta chains from one sample sequenced in a study of early T cells in non-severe SARS-CoV-2 infection. MiXCR was run by TCRdb on the 5' RACE reads, yielding one entry per CDR3 protein. The sample contains 45,000 to 60,000 distinct CDR3 sequences, 9.3% of which appear only once. Sample: whole blood. The source is an adult who was a healthcare worker with PCR-confirmed SARS-CoV-2 infection or an uninfected control (not recorded which).

This clonotype showed up many times. This sequence joins TRBV29-1 and TRBJ2-1; TRBD1 matches 7 bases. Germline loops: CDR1 SQVTM, CDR2 ANQGSEA. With V trimmed by 4 bases and J by 0 bases, 6 bases remained unmatched. This CDR3 spans 15 amino acids. CDR3 coding DNA: TGCAGCGTTGGGGGACAGAAAAACTCCTACAATGAGCAGTTCTTC. Encoded protein: CSVGGQKNSYNEQFF.

The sample holds a few counts of this clonotype. This CDR3 is CASSSPGQQETQYF. The CDR3 DNA sequence: TGTGCCAGTAGTTCCCCGGGACAACAAGAGACCCAGTACTTC. The chain recombines TRBV19 with TRBJ2-5; D might be TRBD1 (6 bases). V was cut by 5 bases and J by 2 bases, with 12 bases left in between. The length of the CDR3 is 14 residues. CDR1 and CDR2 from the germline V gene are LNHDA and SQIVND (reference sequence).

This clonotype appeared a few times. The chain employs TRBV5-1 and TRBJ2-2, with TRBD2 matching 8 bases. Germline V gene sequence: CDR1 SGHRS, CDR2 YFSETQ. Trimming cost V 3 bases and J 7 bases; bases outside gene matches: 11. This CDR3 comprises 16 residues. The CDR3 here is CASSSDSGVYSGELFF. As DNA, the CDR3 is TGCGCCAGCAGCTCCGATAGCGGGGTGTATAGCGGGGAGCTGTTTTTT.

In this sample, this clonotype turned up a few times. The chain combines TRBV6-1 with TRBJ2-3; D may be TRBD2 (6 bases). CDR3 length equals 14 residues. V lost 7 bases and J lost 3, with 14 bases in between. Per germline, CDR1 MNHNS and CDR2 SASEGT. CDR3 sequence: CASKEGTGTDTQYF. The CDR3 DNA follows: TGTGCCAGCAAGGAGGGAACGGGGACAGATACGCAGTATTTT.

This clonotype was recorded many times. The chain has TRBV20-1 and TRBJ1-6, with TRBD1 identical over 7 bases. Germline CDR1 reads DFQATT; CDR2 reads SNEGSKA (reference sequence). The J segment lost 6 bases and the V segment lost 6 bases, leaving 5 bases of the junction unmatched. The CDR3 runs to 13 residues. CDR3 sequence (DNA): TGCAGTGCCACGACAGGGTCTAATTCACCCCTCCACTTT. Protein product: CSATTGSNSPLHF.

This clonotype was seen only a few times. V gene TRBV5-1 combines with J gene TRBJ2-7, with 7 bases aligning to TRBD2. Germline values: CDR1 SGHRS, CDR2 YFSETQ. CDR3 length: 16 amino acids. Trimming at V came to 3 bases and at J to 0 bases, leaving 9 bases not matched to a gene. The CDR3 loop is CASSSPGGTYSYEQYF. In DNA, the CDR3 is TGCGCCAGCAGCTCACCCGGGGGGACCTACTCCTACGAGCAGTACTTC. Complete variable domain (other parts from reference TRBV5-1 and TRBJ2-7): KAGVTQTPRYLIKTRGQQVTLSCSPISGHRSVSWYQQTPGQGLQFLFEYFSETQRNKGNFPGRFSGRQFSNSRSEMNVSTLELGDSALYLCASSSPGGTYSYEQYFGPGTRLTVT.

The chain is built from TRBV29-1 and TRBJ2-1; 7 positions agree with TRBD2. The V gene end was trimmed by 4 bases and the J gene end by 3 bases; junction bases not matched to a gene: 0. The CDR3 contains 12 residues. Germline V lookup: CDR1 SQVTM, CDR2 ANQGSEA. The CDR3 DNA reads TGCAGCGTTGGGACTAGCTACAATGAGCAGTTCTTC. It specifies CSVGTSYNEQFF.

The table lists this clonotype with many counts. The V and J genes are TRBV7-9 and TRBJ1-1; D is unresolved. V was trimmed by 4 bases and J by 0 bases, leaving 12 bases between them. Germline V gives CDR1 SEHNR, CDR2 FQNEAQ (reference sequence). The length of the CDR3 is 15 residues. The CDR3 reads CASSSIIQLNTEAFF. The CDR3, as DNA: TGTGCCAGCAGCTCCATAATTCAATTGAACACTGAAGCTTTCTTT.

In its sample, this clonotype was seen a few times. The chain employs TRBV12-3 or TRBV12-4 and TRBJ1-6; no clear D gene. The CDR3 covers 13 residues. The V and J ends lost 6 bases and 9 bases respectively, with 12 bases between them. CDR3 nucleotides: TGTGCCAGCAGGACGGACCTTATTTCACCCCTCCACTTT. Translation: CASRTDLISPLHF.

The chain links TRBV3-1 to TRBJ2-3; D is ambiguous. The CDR3 length is 12 residues. The germline CDR1 and CDR2 sequences are LGHDT and YNNKEL (reference sequence). Trimming pared 0 bases from V and 11 bases from J, leaving 9 bases between. CDR3 in amino acids: CASSQDTLGQYF. The CDR3 coding sequence is TGTGCCAGCAGCCAAGATACCTTAGGGCAGTATTTT.

The chain links TRBV20-1 to TRBJ2-1, with D hard to call. Germline CDR1 reads DFQATT; CDR2 reads SNEGSKA (reference sequence). Between the trimmed V and J ends, which lost 4 bases and 2 bases, there was a span of 9 bases. The CDR3 is 13 residues long. The CDR3 region has the DNA TGCAGTGCTAACCGGGCTACCTACAATGAGCAGTTCTTC. Residues: CSANRATYNEQFF.

This sequence joins TRBV10-3 and TRBJ2-5; D gene uncertain. Trimming stripped 10 bases from V and 1 base from J, with 13 bases between. The CDR3 contains 13 residues. Per the germline V gene, CDR1 is ENHRY and CDR2 is SYGVKD. In nucleotides, the CDR3 is TGTGCCACCGGCCCGTCCCTCCAAGAGACCCAGTACTTC. This translates into CATGPSLQETQYF.

V usage is TRBV3-1 and J usage is TRBJ1-3; 7 nucleotides line up with TRBD1. The germline V gene has CDR1 LGHDT and CDR2 YNNKEL (reference sequence). This CDR3 spans 14 amino acids. V gave up 5 bases and J gave up 2 bases; unmatched junction bases: 3. In nucleotides, the CDR3 is TGTGCCAGCAGCATAGGGACAGCTGGAAACACCATATATTTT. It codes for CASSIGTAGNTIYF.

This clonotype was picked up many times. The gene calls are TRBV5-1 and TRBJ2-7; 9 bases line up with TRBD1. Looked up from germline, CDR1 is SGHRS and CDR2 is YFSETQ. V dropped 5 bases and J dropped 5; count of bases not matched to a gene: 11. There are 15 residues in the CDR3. CDR3 nucleotide sequence: TGCGCCAGCAGTGGGGCCGGGACAGGGCACCACGAGCAGTACTTC. Residues: CASSGAGTGHHEQYF. The whole variable domain, remainder taken from reference TRBV5-1 and TRBJ2-7, is KAGVTQTPRYLIKTRGQQVTLSCSPISGHRSVSWYQQTPGQGLQFLFEYFSETQRNKGNFPGRFSGRQFSNSRSEMNVSTLELGDSALYLCASSGAGTGHHEQYFGPGTRLTVT.

This clonotype appeared many times. This sequence joins TRBV7-4 and TRBJ2-2; D uncertain. Germline V gene data show CDR1 as SGHVT and CDR2 as SQSDAQ. CDR3 length equals 13 residues. With 5 bases removed from V and 5 bases from J, the gap between germline ends came to 9 bases. CDR3 sequence (DNA): TGTGCCAGCAGCCCTCGAGGAACCGGGGAGCTGTTTTTT. Its protein product is CASSPRGTGELFF.

This clonotype was counted ten times or more. The chain is built from TRBV20-1 and TRBJ1-6; D not certain. V lost 0 bases and J lost 3, with 9 bases in between. Per the germline V gene, CDR1 is DFQATT and CDR2 is SNEGSKA (reference sequence). The CDR3 is 15 residues long. The CDR3 reads CSARDVSSYNSPLHF. The CDR3 coding sequence is TGCAGTGCTAGAGATGTGTCGAGCTATAATTCACCCCTCCACTTT.

J is TRBJ2-7 and V is TRBV20-1; 10 bases fit TRBD2. Germline lookup yields CDR1 DFQATT and CDR2 SNEGSKA (reference sequence). V was clipped by 3 bases and J by 3 bases; unmatched bases: 8. This CDR3 contains 15 residues. The CDR3 coding sequence is TGCAGTGCTAGTCCAGTAGCGGGGGGCCGCTACGAGCAGTACTTC. This gives the protein CSASPVAGGRYEQYF.

This clonotype was counted only a few times. V is TRBV24-1 and J is TRBJ1-6; tentative D call: TRBD1 (5 bases). V was shortened by 6 bases and J by 6 bases, with 20 bases between the two germline ends. The CDR3 is 17 amino acids. CDR1 is KGHDR and CDR2 is SFDVKD in the germline V gene. This chain's CDR3 is CATSFPASGRRNSPLHF. Here the CDR3 DNA reads TGTGCCACCAGTTTCCCCGCCTCGGGACGGCGTAATTCACCCCTCCACTTT.

A few counts support this clonotype. The chain links TRBV11-2 to TRBJ1-1, with TRBD1 as a possible D gene (6 bases). In germline, CDR1 is SGHAT, CDR2 FQNNGV. V lost 4 bases to trimming and J lost 8 bases, with 14 bases between them. The CDR3 is 13 residues long. The CDR3 DNA sequence: TGTGCCAGCAGCTCAACGGACAGTTCAGAAGCTTTCTTT. This sequence encodes CASSSTDSSEAFF.

A remark on this clonotype: The junction differs from germline at one of its ends, possibly a read error. The chain employs TRBV2 and TRBJ2-5; D is perhaps TRBD2 (6 bases). The CDR3 is 12 residues long. Germline V gives CDR1 SNHLY, CDR2 FYNNEI. The CDR3 DNA is TGTGCCAGCAGTGGGGACTCCCGCATCCCGGACTTC. The encoded protein is CASSGDSRIPDF.

The chain combines TRBV7-9 with TRBJ2-5; no clear D gene. This CDR3 is 15 amino acids long. Trimming pared 5 bases from V and 5 bases from J, leaving 18 bases between. Germline CDR1 SEHNR, CDR2 FQNEAQ (reference sequence). CDR3 residues: CASSTDGSLEETQYF. The CDR3 DNA is TGTGCCAGCAGCACCGATGGCAGCCTGGAGGAGACCCAGTACTTC.

Only a few counts were recorded for this clonotype. The genes are TRBV9 and TRBJ2-2, with 10 bases identical to TRBD2. There are 16 residues in the CDR3. Trimming removed 3 bases from V and 2 bases from J; junction bases left unmatched: 4. In germline, CDR1 is SGDLS, CDR2 YYNGEE. As DNA, the CDR3 is TGTGCCAGCAGCGAGCTAGCGGGGGCAAACACCGGGGAGCTGTTTTTT. The encoded protein is CASSELAGANTGELFF.

A few counts support this clonotype. This chain uses TRBV29-1 with TRBJ2-2; no definite D call. Germline V gene lookup returns CDR1 SQVTM and CDR2 ANQGSEA. The CDR3 consists of 13 residues. V gave up 2 bases and J gave up 1 base, with 5 bases separating them. CDR3 amino acids: CSVEPMNTGELFF. As DNA, the CDR3 is TGCAGCGTTGAACCAATGAACACCGGGGAGCTGTTTTTT.

J is TRBJ2-1 and V is TRBV24-1; TRBD1 or TRBD2 may be the D gene (5 bases each). Deletions cut 5 bases from V and 5 bases from J, with 12 bases between. Germline V gene lookup returns CDR1 KGHDR and CDR2 SFDVKD. The CDR3 covers 14 residues. CDR3 DNA sequence: TGTGCCACCAGTGGCTCCGGGGCCAACAATGAGCAGTTCTTC. It encodes CATSGSGANNEQFF.

The J gene is TRBJ2-7, the V gene TRBV12-3 or TRBV12-4, with 7 bases that match TRBD2. With V trimmed by 3 bases and J by 4 bases, 0 bases remained unmatched. The CDR3 sequence is 12 residues long. The CDR3 is CASSFGGYEQYF. The CDR3 bases are TGTGCCAGCAGTTTCGGGGGGTACGAGCAGTACTTC.

The chain uses TRBV4-1 and TRBJ1-1; D unresolved. The V end was cut by 5 bases, the J end by 1 base, with 11 bases between. CDR3 length equals 14 residues. Germline V gene lookup returns CDR1 MGHRA and CDR2 YSYEKL. The CDR3 region has the DNA TGCGCCAGCAGCTTCAATATGGGGAACACTGAAGCTTTCTTT. This encodes CASSFNMGNTEAFF.

The rearrangement links TRBV2 to TRBJ1-1; unclear D gene. The V end lost 4 bases, the J end lost 1 base, and 10 bases lay between the germline ends. Germline V gene sequence: CDR1 SNHLY, CDR2 FYNNEI. CDR3 length: 14 residues. Here the CDR3 DNA reads TGTGCCAGCAGTGTAGCGGTGACGAACACTGAAGCTTTCTTT. Protein sequence: CASSVAVTNTEAFF.

The chain's CDR3 is CASSYSPDHGNIQYF. Here the CDR3 DNA reads TGTGCCAGCAGTTACTCCCCAGACCATGGAAACATTCAGTACTTC. The chain uses TRBV6-6 and TRBJ2-4; D unclear. Trimming pared 0 bases from V and 6 bases from J, leaving 12 bases between. The CDR3 runs to 15 residues. Germline CDR1 and CDR2: MNHNY and SVGAGI (reference sequence).

This clonotype was seen a few times. The chain couples TRBV13 to TRBJ1-1, with 8 positions matching TRBD1. The V gene's germline CDR1 is PRHDT and CDR2 FYEKMQ (reference sequence). CDR3 length: 12 residues. Trimming removed 5 bases from V and 7 bases from J; junction bases left unmatched: 3. DNA for the CDR3: TGTGCCAGCAGCCGCGGACAGGGTGAAGCTTTCTTT. Amino acid sequence: CASSRGQGEAFF.

The rearrangement joins TRBV27 to TRBJ1-2, with 9 bases fitting TRBD1. The junction had 5 bases not matched to a gene; V was cut back by 4 bases and J by 5 bases. The CDR3 has 14 amino acids. CDR1 is MNHEY and CDR2 is SMNVEV in the germline V gene (reference sequence). The CDR3 nucleotides are TGTGCCAGCAGTTCCCCGGGACAGGGATATGGCTACACCTTC. Encoded protein: CASSSPGQGYGYTF.

This chain joins TRBV4-2 and TRBJ2-3; D remains ambiguous. This CDR3 is built from 15 residues. Germline CDR1 LGHNA, CDR2 YNFKEQ. V lost 1 base, J lost 6 bases, and 14 bases lay in between. The CDR3 loop is CASSQGGELSDTQYF. DNA of the CDR3: TGTGCCAGCAGCCAAGGTGGGGAATTGTCGGATACGCAGTATTTT.

This clonotype appeared a few times. The V gene is TRBV20-1, the J gene TRBJ2-1; 7 nucleotides agree with TRBD2. CDR3 length: 15 residues. With V trimmed by 0 bases and J by 2 bases, 4 bases remained unmatched. CDR1 and CDR2 from the germline V gene are DFQATT and SNEGSKA (reference sequence). The DNA for the CDR3 is TGCAGTGCTAGAGATGGGGCGGGGGCCTACAATGAGCAGTTCTTC. Its translation: CSARDGAGAYNEQFF.